This paragraph covers one TCR beta chain sequence. No antigen is known for it. The read comes to an end 3 residues before the CDR3 does, leaving the germline J gene to fill in the end. Libraries were prepared by immunoSEQ multiplex PCR; TCRdb keeps only in-frame clonotypes and omits some of them. The table lists under 50,000 clones. The V end lost 4 bases, the J end lost 4 bases, and 13 bases lay between the germline ends. There are 14 residues in the CDR3. Looked up from germline, CDR1 is SEHNR and CDR2 is FQNEAQ (reference sequence). The record originates from a study of T cells in women clearing cervical HPV infection. About the study: Cases were women with histologically confirmed HPV16-related CIN3 or worse, including a couple of invasive cancers.

Study-wide results and caveats: Richness differences could reflect unmeasured T-cell content per sample.

The chain is built from TRBV7-9 and TRBJ2-5; a weak D match, TRBD1 (7 bases). Sequenced: blood buffy coat. This receptor was identified in a woman aged 18 to 75 with a cervical HPV16 infection that either progressed to CIN3+ or cleared (not recorded which). CDR3 loop: CASSYAGGGETQYF. The CDR3 DNA, read in part, is TGTGCCAGCAGCTACGCAGGGGGAGGAGAGACC.